One and the same sample provided the 24 T cell receptor beta chains below, sequenced in a study of OX40 agonist ivuxolimab in advanced cancers. Data came from immunoSEQ multiplex PCR; TCRdb stores just in-frame clones and leaves some out. Among about 36,000 clones listed, approximately 79% were seen once. Sequencing used CD4+ or CD8+ T cells sorted from blood, obtained in a trial of the OX40 agonist ivuxolimab. These receptors all stem from an adult with an advanced solid tumor such as melanoma, head and neck, liver or kidney cancer.

V gene TRBV29-1 combines with J gene TRBJ1-2; 7 nucleotides agree with TRBD1. The CDR3 has 14 residues. V lost 7 bases and J lost 0; bases outside the gene matches: 8. CDR1 is SQVTM, CDR2 ANQGSEA, per germline. The CDR3: CSAAGTDTNYGYTF. CDR3 coding DNA: TGCAGCGCTGCAGGGACAGATACTAACTATGGCTACACCTTC. The variable domain in full, with the rest retrieved from reference TRBV29-1 and TRBJ1-2, is SAVISQKPSRDICQRGTSLTIQCQVDSQVTMMFWYRQQPGQSLTLIATANQGSEATYESGFVIDKFPISRPNLTFSTLTVSNMSPEDSSIYLCSAAGTDTNYGYTFGSGTRLTVV.

The chain couples TRBV19 to TRBJ2-1; TRBD1 or TRBD2 may be the D gene (5 bases each). CDR1 LNHDA and CDR2 SQIVND come from the germline V gene (reference sequence). The CDR3 runs to 15 residues. Trimming removed 7 bases from V and 0 bases from J, with 13 bases in between. The CDR3 DNA reads TGTGCCAGTAACCTAGAGGGGAGCTCCTACAATGAGCAGTTCTTC. Its translation is CASNLEGSSYNEQFF.

The chain is built from TRBV6-1 and TRBJ1-1; TRBD1 aligns across 7 bases. V trimming: 4 bases; J trimming: 3 bases; junction bases outside the gene matches: 11. Germline assignment: CDR1 MNHNS and CDR2 SASEGT. The CDR3 is made up of 16 amino acids. The CDR3 protein is CASSGTLTGFHTEAFF. For the CDR3, the DNA is TGTGCCAGCAGTGGGACCCTGACAGGGTTTCACACTGAAGCTTTCTTT.

This sequence joins TRBV4-1 and TRBJ2-5; TRBD1 is a possible D gene (6 bases). The DNA matches TRBJ2-7 better at its end, which makes the J call doubtful. The CDR3 runs 14 residues. The V gene's germline CDR1 is MGHRA and CDR2 YSYEKL. CDR3 protein: CASSPAGVAYEQYF. In DNA form, the CDR3 reads TGCGCCAGCAGCCCGGCAGGGGTTGCTTACGAGCAGTACTTC.

V gene TRBV5-4 combines with J gene TRBJ1-2; a weak D match, TRBD1 (5 bases). The CDR3 loop spans 12 amino acids. V shed 4 bases and J shed 4 bases, with 8 bases lying between them. The germline V gene encodes CDR1 SGHNT and CDR2 YYREEE (reference sequence). In nucleotides, the CDR3 is TGTGCCAGCAGCGGGGACGGCTATGGCTACACCTTC. The encoded protein is CASSGDGYGYTF. Full variable domain (remainder filled in from reference TRBV5-4 and TRBJ1-2): ETGVTQSPTHLIKTRGQQVTLRCSSQSGHNTVSWYQQALGQGPQFIFQYYREEENGRGNFPPRFSGLQFPNYSSELNVNALELDDSALYLCASSGDGYGYTFGSGTRLTVV.

The chain couples TRBV27 to TRBJ1-2; TRBD1 agrees at 9 bases. The CDR3 runs 15 residues. With V trimmed by 6 bases and J by 3 bases, 8 bases remained unmatched. Per the germline V gene, CDR1 is MNHEY and CDR2 is SMNVEV (reference sequence). CDR3: CASSPGTGRHYGYTF. DNA for the CDR3: TGTGCCAGCAGCCCCGGGACAGGGCGGCACTATGGCTACACCTTC.

J is TRBJ2-2 and V is TRBV10-1; 8 bases are a match to TRBD1. CDR3 length: 16 residues. Trimming at V came to 4 bases and at J to 4 bases, leaving 8 bases not matched to a gene. Germline-derived CDR1 and CDR2 are WNHNN and SYGVQD (reference sequence). CDR3 residues: CASSGRTGLGTGELFF. The CDR3 DNA follows: TGCGCCAGCAGTGGGAGGACAGGGCTGGGCACCGGGGAGCTGTTTTTT.

For the CDR3, the DNA is TGTGCCAGCAGGGTGGGGAGCTCCTACGAGCAGTACTTC. This sequence encodes CASRVGSSYEQYF. The rearrangement links TRBV6-1 to TRBJ2-7; a possible D gene is TRBD2 (5 bases). The CDR3 is 13 amino acids. Germline values: CDR1 MNHNS, CDR2 SASEGT. V lost 6 bases and J lost 0, with 9 bases in between.

Only a few counts were recorded for this clone. The gene calls are TRBV18 and TRBJ1-6; tentatively, D is TRBD1 (5 bases). Trimming took 3 bases from V and 9 from J, leaving 18 bases between them. Germline assignment: CDR1 KGHSH and CDR2 LQKENI. The CDR3 is 16 amino acids. CDR3 protein: CASSPYGATAGSPLHF. CDR3 nucleotide sequence: TGTGCCAGCTCACCGTATGGGGCCACAGCTGGTTCACCCCTCCACTTT. The full variable domain, in which reference TRBV18 and TRBJ1-6 provide the parts outside the CDR3, is NAGVMQNPRHLVRRRGQEARLRCSPMKGHSHVYWYRQLPEEGLKFMVYLQKENIIDESGMPKERFSAEFPKEGPSILRIQQVVRGDSAAYFCASSPYGATAGSPLHFGNGTRLTVT.

The chain carries TRBV5-1 and TRBJ1-1; 12 bases are a match to TRBD1. The V segment lost 3 bases and the J segment 4 bases; nucleotides outside the gene matches: 1. CDR1 is SGHRS, CDR2 YFSETQ, per germline. CDR3 length: 14 amino acids. CDR3 bases: TGCGCCAGCAGCTCGGGACAGGGGGCCACTGAAGCTTTCTTT. This encodes CASSSGQGATEAFF.

This chain links TRBV6-5 with TRBJ2-7; TRBD1 aligns across 7 bases. The CDR3 contains 15 residues. Per the germline V gene, CDR1 is MNHEY and CDR2 is SVGAGI. V lost 4 bases and J lost 2; bases outside the gene matches: 8. The CDR3 here is CASSSLTGTPYEQYF. In DNA, the CDR3 is TGTGCCAGCAGTTCCTTGACAGGGACCCCCTACGAGCAGTACTTC.

With regard to this clone: The junction departs from germline at one end; a sequencing error may be responsible. Other DNA sequences in this specimen translate into the identical CDR3. This chain joins TRBV6-4 and TRBJ2-3; no reliable D call. The CDR3 is made up of 15 amino acids. From germline, CDR1 is MRHNA and CDR2 SNTAGT. The CDR3 loop reads CASSDSSGGTDTQYF. In DNA, the CDR3 is TGTGCCAGCAGTGACTCATCGGGTGGCACAGATACGCAATATTTT.

V usage is TRBV11-2 and J usage is TRBJ1-2; 7 nucleotides match TRBD1. CDR1 is SGHAT, CDR2 FQNNGV, per germline. With 5 bases clipped from V and 7 bases from J, the junction kept 4 bases outside the gene matches. This CDR3 has 12 residues. The CDR3, as DNA: TGTGCCAGCAGCCGACAGGGATTTGGCTACACCTTC. This translates into CASSRQGFGYTF.

The chain has TRBV5-8 and TRBJ2-3; possibly TRBD1 for D (7 bases). The CDR3 loop spans 15 amino acids. Trimming stripped 0 bases from V and 2 bases from J, with 10 bases between. The germline CDR1 and CDR2 sequences are SGHTS and YDEGEE. CDR3 nucleotides: TGTGCCAGCAGCTTGGCCAGGGGGGCCACAGATACGCAGTATTTT. This gives the protein CASSLARGATDTQYF.

The chain has TRBV10-2 and TRBJ2-5, with D tentatively TRBD2 (6 bases). V was cut by 3 bases and J by 5 bases, with 22 bases left in between. The V gene's germline CDR1 is WSHSY and CDR2 SAAADI. The CDR3 has 17 residues. Here the CDR3 reads CASSELTTGAGGETQYF. CDR3 DNA: TGCGCCAGCAGTGAACTAACAACCGGTGCTGGGGGGGAGACCCAGTACTTC.

The rearrangement uses TRBV10-3 and TRBJ2-3; TRBD1 or TRBD2 may be the D gene (5 bases each). V lost 2 bases to trimming and J lost 4 bases, with 7 bases between them. Germline loops: CDR1 ENHRY, CDR2 SYGVKD. The CDR3 length is 13 residues. CDR3 region: CAISEEGPDTQYF. Here the CDR3 DNA reads TGTGCCATCAGTGAGGAGGGGCCAGATACGCAGTATTTT.

The chain has TRBV6-5 and TRBJ2-3, with 7 bases matching TRBD1. CDR1 and CDR2 (germline): MNHEY, SVGAGI. After removal of 5 bases from V and 4 bases from J, the junction contained 9 bases not matched to a gene. The CDR3 sequence is 15 residues long. CDR3 sequence: CASSTAQGVPDTQYF. For the CDR3, the DNA is TGTGCCAGCAGTACGGCTCAGGGGGTCCCAGATACGCAGTATTTT.

V and J are TRBV5-1 and TRBJ2-3, with TRBD2 identical over 11 bases. With V trimmed by 3 bases and J by 3 bases, 6 bases remained unmatched. CDR3 size: 16 residues. Looked up from germline, CDR1 is SGHRS and CDR2 is YFSETQ. CDR3 DNA: TGCGCCAGCAGCTACGAAACTAGCGGGGGAACAGATACGCAGTATTTT. This sequence encodes CASSYETSGGTDTQYF.

In this sample, this clone turned up once. The chain has TRBV5-8 and TRBJ1-4; TRBD1 is a possible D gene (6 bases). Looked up from germline, CDR1 is SGHTS and CDR2 is YDEGEE. Trimming stripped 10 bases from V and 3 bases from J, with 16 bases between. The CDR3 sequence is 14 residues long. As DNA, the CDR3 is TGTGCCCCCTCACCCCGGACAGCTAATGAAAAACTGTTTTTT. Translating it yields CAPSPRTANEKLFF.

The chain carries TRBV14 and TRBJ1-1; D possibly corresponds to TRBD1 (5 bases). V was cut by 2 bases and J by 5 bases, with 9 bases left in between. CDR1 is SGHDN and CDR2 is FVKESK in the germline V gene. This CDR3 has 13 amino acids. The CDR3 loop reads CASSQQGNTEAFF. Written as DNA, the CDR3 is TGTGCCAGCAGCCAACAGGGAAATACTGAAGCTTTCTTT.

The chain has TRBV11-2 and TRBJ2-1, with D possibly being TRBD1 or TRBD2 (5 bases each). Germline V gene lookup returns CDR1 SGHAT and CDR2 FQNNGV. Trimming took 5 bases from V and 6 from J, leaving 17 bases between them. This CDR3 is 15 amino acids long. In DNA, the CDR3 is TGTGCCAGCAGCATGATACCGGGACCTTCCAATGAGCAGTTCTTC. This translates into CASSMIPGPSNEQFF. Full variable domain (missing parts from reference TRBV11-2 and TRBJ2-1): EAGVAQSPRYKIIEKRQSVAFWCNPISGHATLYWYQQILGQGPKLLIQFQNNGVVDDSQLPKDRFSAERLKGVDSTLKIQPAKLEDSAVYLCASSMIPGPSNEQFFGPGTRLTVL.

The sample holds a few counts of this clone. The chain employs TRBV6-1 and TRBJ1-1; TRBD1 matches 8 bases. The CDR3 loop spans 15 amino acids. J was trimmed by 3 bases and V by 4 bases; bases with no gene match: 7. The germline CDR1 and CDR2 sequences are MNHNS and SASEGT. Here the CDR3 DNA reads TGTGCCAGCAGTGGGGTACAGGGGGGCTACACTGAAGCTTTCTTT. It specifies CASSGVQGGYTEAFF.

The chain's CDR3 is CASRAGSFNSPLHF. Here the CDR3 DNA reads TGTGCCAGCAGGGCGGGGAGTTTCAATTCACCCCTCCACTTT. The gene calls are TRBV11-2 and TRBJ1-6; D is uncertain. V was shortened by 6 bases and J by 7 bases, with 13 bases between the two germline ends. Germline V gene data show CDR1 as SGHAT and CDR2 as FQNNGV. This CDR3 has 14 residues.

The rearrangement links TRBV2 to TRBJ1-2; D is perhaps TRBD1 (5 bases). The length of the CDR3 is 12 residues. Per the germline V gene, CDR1 is SNHLY and CDR2 is FYNNEI. Trimming removed 6 bases at V and 4 bases at J, with 9 bases between. The CDR3 coding sequence is TGTGCCAGCAGGGGACTGAGCTATGGCTACACCTTC. Translated, it gives CASRGLSYGYTF.